What follows are 2 T cell receptor beta chains derived from one specimen sequenced in a study of blood T cell repertoires in COVID-19. Only in-frame clones appear in the TCRdb table, and some are missing; sequencing was by immunoSEQ multiplex PCR. This table holds about 53,000 clones, just under 85% found once. The sequencing sample was made of peripheral blood. These receptors came from a human donor in a cohort sampled during active COVID-19.

The V call is TRBV19, the J call TRBJ1-5; D gene unclear. CDR1 LNHDA and CDR2 SQIVND come from the germline V gene (reference sequence). V was trimmed by 7 bases and J by 4 bases, leaving 23 bases between them. The CDR3 contains 17 residues. CDR3 DNA: TGTGCCAGTACCCCCTCCAATGGTCAGGTTCCTAATCAGCCCCAGCATTTT. It yields the protein CASTPSNGQVPNQPQHF.

This clone has a single count. The V call is TRBV18, the J call TRBJ1-5, with a tentative D call TRBD1 (6 bases). Germline values: CDR1 KGHSH, CDR2 LQKENI. Trimming took off 2 bases at V and 2 bases at J, with 19 bases between the two ends. The CDR3 is 18 amino acids. This chain's CDR3 is CASSPIGQPTARNQPQHF. The CDR3 nucleotides are TGTGCCAGCTCACCAATAGGACAGCCGACTGCACGCAATCAGCCCCAGCATTTT. The full variable domain, with the rest looked up from reference TRBV18 and TRBJ1-5, is NAGVMQNPRHLVRRRGQEARLRCSPMKGHSHVYWYRQLPEEGLKFMVYLQKENIIDESGMPKERFSAEFPKEGPSILRIQQVVRGDSAAYFCASSPIGQPTARNQPQHFGDGTRLSIL.